This T cell receptor (beta chain) was profiled in a study of PD-L1 blockade in urothelial cancer. Study details: Patients' atezolizumab regimen, 1,200 mg intravenously every 3 weeks, began in 2014. Patients with male sex and bladder-origin urothelial cancer accounted for most of the roughly 29 enrolled.

The CDR3 loop spans 14 amino acids. The V end lost 7 bases, the J end lost 5 bases, and 14 bases lay between the germline ends. Germline V CDR1 and CDR2: SNHLY, FYNNEI. This table comes from immunoSEQ multiplex PCR, and its TCRdb copy is limited to in-frame clones, with some not included. The repertoire holds 65,000 to 85,000 clones, under 95% seen once, with 0.87% in the top ten. This sample's time point: peripheral blood 6 weeks after treatment start. Patients presented with locally advanced or metastatic urothelial carcinoma. Per-patient samples, pretreatment and on-treatment, numbered 1 to 8. The V and J genes are TRBV2 and TRBJ1-4; the D gene is possibly TRBD1 (6 bases). The source was PBMCs, collected around atezolizumab (anti-PD-L1) treatment. This receptor was obtained from an elderly woman with urothelial cancer. The CDR3 coding sequence is TGTGCCAGCAACGTAGGGGGTTTAAATGAAAAACTGTTTTTT. This codes for CASNVGGLNEKLFF.